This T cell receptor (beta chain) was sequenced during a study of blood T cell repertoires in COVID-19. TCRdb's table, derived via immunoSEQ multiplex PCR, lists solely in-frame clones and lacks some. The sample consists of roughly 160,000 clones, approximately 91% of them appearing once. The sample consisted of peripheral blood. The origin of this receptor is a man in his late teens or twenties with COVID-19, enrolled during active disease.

Here the CDR3 DNA reads TGTGCCACCAGTAGACAGGGAAATGGCTACACCTTC. It translates to CATSRQGNGYTF. The J gene is TRBJ1-2, the V gene TRBV24-1, with 7 bases lining up with TRBD1. V lost 6 bases and J lost 6; bases outside the gene matches: 3. This CDR3 comprises 12 residues. The germline V gene encodes CDR1 KGHDR and CDR2 SFDVKD.